This is a list of T cell receptor beta chains from one sample in a study of T cell responses to AZD1222 COVID-19 vaccine. The assay was immunoSEQ multiplex PCR, and TCRdb's table has in-frame clones only and misses some. Altogether roughly 93,000 clones are present, just over 85% being singletons, with the ten largest covering just under 6.5%. This material consisted of peripheral blood, taken on day 0 of AZD1222 vaccination. The receptors were sampled from an adult in good health. Both conserved end residues are part of each CDR3. Each record gives: D gene, V gene, J gene, clone size, CDR3 DNA, CDR3 protein. D genes are given only for firm matches. Size is stated for part of the rows, as once, few or many counts, or as a class when the clone is expanded.

D gene: -; V gene: TRBV5-8; J gene: TRBJ2-2; clone size: -; CDR3 DNA: TGTGCCAGCAGCCTCCCCCTCTCATATCCCGGGGAGCTGTTTTTT; CDR3 protein: CASSLPLSYPGELFF
D gene: TRBD2; V gene: TRBV19; J gene: TRBJ2-1; clone size: -; CDR3 DNA: TGTGCCAGTAGTATCGGTAGGGCCGGGACTAGCGTTAGGTACAATGAGCAGTTCTTC; CDR3 protein: CASSIGRAGTSVRYNEQFF
D gene: -; V gene: TRBV5-4; J gene: TRBJ2-3; clone size: -; CDR3 DNA: TGTGCCAGCAGTCCCGGGGACCTCACAGATACGCAGTATTTT; CDR3 protein: CASSPGDLTDTQYF
D gene: -; V gene: TRBV4-3; J gene: TRBJ2-5; clone size: -; CDR3 DNA: TGCGCCAGCAGCCAAGGCGAAAGGGAGACCCAGTACTTC; CDR3 protein: CASSQGERETQYF
D gene: -; V gene: TRBV6-5; J gene: TRBJ2-3; clone size: -; CDR3 DNA: TGTGCCAGCGGGGAGACAGTCACAGATACGCAGTATTTT; CDR3 protein: CASGETVTDTQYF
D gene: TRBD1; V gene: TRBV5-5; J gene: TRBJ1-3; clone size: -; CDR3 DNA: TGTGCCAGCAGCTTGGCGCAGGGGGCCTCTGGAAACACCATATATTTT; CDR3 protein: CASSLAQGASGNTIYF
D gene: TRBD2; V gene: TRBV7-2; J gene: TRBJ2-1; clone size: -; CDR3 DNA: TGTGCCAGCAGCCCAGCCACCCCTTTCCGAAGCGGGAGTAACAATGAGCAGTTCTTC; CDR3 protein: CASSPATPFRSGSNNEQFF
D gene: -; V gene: TRBV3-1/TRBV3-2; J gene: TRBJ1-1; clone size: -; CDR3 DNA: TGTGCCAGCAGCCAAGCCGGGACATTGAACACTGAAGCTTTCTTT; CDR3 protein: CASSQAGTLNTEAFF
D gene: -; V gene: TRBV4-1; J gene: TRBJ2-7; clone size: -; CDR3 DNA: TGCGCCAGCAGCCAAGATCCGGAATGGGAGCAGTACTTC; CDR3 protein: CASSQDPEWEQYF
D gene: TRBD1; V gene: TRBV6-2/TRBV6-3; J gene: TRBJ2-3; clone size: -; CDR3 DNA: TGTGCCAGCAGTTTAGGGGGCGATGGGACGCAGTATTTT; CDR3 protein: CASSLGGDGTQYF
D gene: -; V gene: TRBV29-1; J gene: TRBJ1-5; clone size: -; CDR3 DNA: TGCAGCGTTGCGGACGGTCTCAATCAGCCCCAGCATTTT; CDR3 protein: CSVADGLNQPQHF
D gene: -; V gene: TRBV29-1; J gene: TRBJ1-1; clone size: -; CDR3 DNA: TGCAGCGTTGAGGTGCACGGATCCCCTGAAGCTTTCTTT; CDR3 protein: CSVEVHGSPEAFF
D gene: -; V gene: TRBV9; J gene: TRBJ2-7; clone size: -; CDR3 DNA: TGTGCCAGCAGCGTAGGAACGGACAGCCACTACGAGCAGTACTTC; CDR3 protein: CASSVGTDSHYEQYF
D gene: -; V gene: TRBV5-1; J gene: TRBJ1-1; clone size: -; CDR3 DNA: TGCGCCAGCAGATCGCAGGGCCAGAACACTGAAGCTTTCTTT; CDR3 protein: CASRSQGQNTEAFF
D gene: -; V gene: TRBV10-3; J gene: TRBJ1-4; clone size: -; CDR3 DNA: TGTGCCATCAGACAGGGAGGGGCAAAAGAAAAACTGTTTTTT; CDR3 protein: CAIRQGGAKEKLFF
D gene: -; V gene: TRBV9; J gene: TRBJ1-1; clone size: -; CDR3 DNA: TGTGCCAGCAGCGTGACTGCAAAGGACACTGAAGCTTTCTTT; CDR3 protein: CASSVTAKDTEAFF
D gene: -; V gene: TRBV20-1; J gene: TRBJ1-3; clone size: -; CDR3 DNA: TGCAGTGCTAGTTTTGGAGGAAACACCATATATTTT; CDR3 protein: CSASFGGNTIYF
D gene: -; V gene: TRBV5-1; J gene: TRBJ2-5; clone size: -; CDR3 DNA: TGCGCCAGCAGCCCACAGGGAACCAGTAAAGAGACCCAGTACTTC; CDR3 protein: CASSPQGTSKETQYF
D gene: -; V gene: TRBV3-1/TRBV3-2; J gene: TRBJ2-6; clone size: -; CDR3 DNA: TGTGCCAGCAGCCAAGCCGGGGCCGGGGCCAACGTCCTGACTTTC; CDR3 protein: CASSQAGAGANVLTF
D gene: TRBD1; V gene: TRBV5-8; J gene: TRBJ1-5; clone size: -; CDR3 DNA: TGTGCCAGCAGGGCACAGGGGTTGGATCAGCCCCAGCATTTT; CDR3 protein: CASRAQGLDQPQHF
D gene: TRBD1; V gene: TRBV20-1; J gene: TRBJ1-2; clone size: -; CDR3 DNA: TGCAGTGCTAGTGGACAGGGCGATGCCTATGGCTACACCTTC; CDR3 protein: CSASGQGDAYGYTF
D gene: -; V gene: TRBV11-2; J gene: TRBJ2-5; clone size: few; CDR3 DNA: TGTGCCAGCAGCTTTTCACCAGGGGGGGGAGAGACCCAGTACTTC; CDR3 protein: CASSFSPGGGETQYF
D gene: -; V gene: TRBV7-2; J gene: TRBJ2-5; clone size: -; CDR3 DNA: TGTGCCAGCAGCTTGGGGATGGGGGAGACCCAGTACTTC; CDR3 protein: CASSLGMGETQYF
D gene: -; V gene: TRBV4-2; J gene: TRBJ2-3; clone size: -; CDR3 DNA: TGTGCCAGCAGCCTTTCCCCTAGCGCGGGCACAGATACGCAGTATTTT; CDR3 protein: CASSLSPSAGTDTQYF
D gene: -; V gene: TRBV5-4; J gene: TRBJ2-7; clone size: -; CDR3 DNA: TGTGCCAGCAGCCCCGGGCGGGGCTACGAGCAGTACTTC; CDR3 protein: CASSPGRGYEQYF
D gene: -; V gene: TRBV11-2; J gene: TRBJ2-7; clone size: -; CDR3 DNA: TGTGCCAGCAGCCCAGGGGACAAATTCTACGAGCAGTACTTC; CDR3 protein: CASSPGDKFYEQYF
D gene: TRBD1; V gene: TRBV6-5; J gene: TRBJ1-1; clone size: -; CDR3 DNA: TGTGCCAGCAGTTACCGAACAGGGGTAGGGAGCGCTTTCTTT; CDR3 protein: CASSYRTGVGSAFF
D gene: -; V gene: TRBV7-9; J gene: TRBJ1-5; clone size: -; CDR3 DNA: TGTGCCAGCAGCTTAGAAGGGGATCAGCCCCAGCATTTT; CDR3 protein: CASSLEGDQPQHF
D gene: TRBD1; V gene: TRBV29-1; J gene: TRBJ2-2; clone size: -; CDR3 DNA: TGCAGCGTTGTCCGGGACAGCTCACCGAACACCGGGGAGCTGTTTTTT; CDR3 protein: CSVVRDSSPNTGELFF
D gene: TRBD2; V gene: TRBV11-2; J gene: TRBJ2-5; clone size: -; CDR3 DNA: TGTGCCAGCAGCCGTCCGGGAGGGGAGACCCAGTACTTC; CDR3 protein: CASSRPGGETQYF
D gene: TRBD2; V gene: TRBV7-2; J gene: TRBJ2-3; clone size: -; CDR3 DNA: TGTGCCAGCAGCGGACCGGGACTAGGGGCAGATACGCAGTATTTT; CDR3 protein: CASSGPGLGADTQYF
D gene: -; V gene: TRBV10-2; J gene: TRBJ2-2; clone size: -; CDR3 DNA: TGCGCCAGCAGAGACACCTCGAACACCGGGGAGCTGTTTTTT; CDR3 protein: CASRDTSNTGELFF
D gene: TRBD1; V gene: TRBV30; J gene: TRBJ1-6; clone size: -; CDR3 DNA: TGTGCCTGGGGACGGGACAGCCTCTCCTATAATTCACCCCTCCACTTT; CDR3 protein: CAWGRDSLSYNSPLHF
D gene: TRBD2; V gene: TRBV18; J gene: TRBJ2-3; clone size: -; CDR3 DNA: TGTGCCAGCTCGGGACTAGCGGGGAGCACAGATACGCAGTATTTT; CDR3 protein: CASSGLAGSTDTQYF
D gene: -; V gene: TRBV6-5; J gene: TRBJ2-1; clone size: -; CDR3 DNA: TGTGCCAGCAGCGCAGGCAGGTTCGACTACAATGAGCAGTTCTTC; CDR3 protein: CASSAGRFDYNEQFF
D gene: -; V gene: TRBV7-2; J gene: TRBJ2-3; clone size: -; CDR3 DNA: TGTGCCAGCAGCCGGGACCACAATACGCAGTATTTT; CDR3 protein: CASSRDHNTQYF
D gene: -; V gene: TRBV29-1; J gene: TRBJ1-2; clone size: -; CDR3 DNA: TGCAGCGTTGAGGCACAGCGGGGTAACTATGGCTACACCTTC; CDR3 protein: CSVEAQRGNYGYTF
D gene: -; V gene: TRBV5-1; J gene: TRBJ1-1; clone size: -; CDR3 DNA: TGCGCCAGCAGCTTGGGGTGGGGCGGGCCGGCGAACACTGAAGCTTTCTTT; CDR3 protein: CASSLGWGGPANTEAFF
D gene: TRBD1; V gene: TRBV29-1; J gene: TRBJ2-3; clone size: -; CDR3 DNA: TGCAGCGTTGAAGTTGGACAGGCGGATACGCAGTATTTT; CDR3 protein: CSVEVGQADTQYF
D gene: TRBD1; V gene: TRBV7-9; J gene: TRBJ2-7; clone size: once; CDR3 DNA: TGTGCCAGCAGCTGGGACAGCTCCTACGAGCAGTACTTC; CDR3 protein: CASSWDSSYEQYF
D gene: -; V gene: TRBV3-1/TRBV3-2; J gene: TRBJ1-4; clone size: -; CDR3 DNA: TGTGCCAGCAGCCGGCCCCCTCTTAATGAAAAACTGTTTTTT; CDR3 protein: CASSRPPLNEKLFF
D gene: -; V gene: TRBV5-8; J gene: TRBJ1-3; clone size: -; CDR3 DNA: TGTGCCTCCGTCGGAGGGGCGGTCTATGGAGGAAACACCATATATTTT; CDR3 protein: CASVGGAVYGGNTIYF
D gene: -; V gene: TRBV15; J gene: TRBJ2-1; clone size: -; CDR3 DNA: TGTGCCACCAGCTTACGGGGATCCTACAATGAGCAGTTCTTC; CDR3 protein: CATSLRGSYNEQFF
D gene: -; V gene: TRBV6-1; J gene: TRBJ2-7; clone size: -; CDR3 DNA: TGTGCCAGCAGTGAACCCGACAGTTCCTACGAGCAGTACTTC; CDR3 protein: CASSEPDSSYEQYF
D gene: -; V gene: TRBV10-3; J gene: TRBJ2-3; clone size: -; CDR3 DNA: TGTGCCATCAGACTAGCCTCTAGCACAGATACGCAGTATTTT; CDR3 protein: CAIRLASSTDTQYF